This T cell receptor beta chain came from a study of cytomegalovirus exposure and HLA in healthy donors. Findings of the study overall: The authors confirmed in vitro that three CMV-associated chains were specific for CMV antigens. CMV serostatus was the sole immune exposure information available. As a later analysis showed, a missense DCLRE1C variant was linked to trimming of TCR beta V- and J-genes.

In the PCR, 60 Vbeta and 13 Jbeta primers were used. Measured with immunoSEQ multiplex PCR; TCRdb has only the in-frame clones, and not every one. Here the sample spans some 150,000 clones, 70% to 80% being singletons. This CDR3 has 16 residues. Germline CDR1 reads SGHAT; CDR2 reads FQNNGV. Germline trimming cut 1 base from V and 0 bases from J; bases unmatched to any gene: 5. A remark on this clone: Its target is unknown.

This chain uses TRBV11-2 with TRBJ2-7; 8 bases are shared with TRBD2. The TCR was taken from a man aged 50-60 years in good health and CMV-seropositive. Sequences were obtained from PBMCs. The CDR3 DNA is TGTGCCAGCAGCTTAGGGACTAGCCTTCGCTCCTACGAGCAGTACTTC. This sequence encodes CASSLGTSLRSYEQYF.